This is a list of T cell receptor beta chains from one sample in a study of T cells in Graves' hyperthyroidism and ophthalmopathy. Each CDR3 protein is one row after TCRdb ran MiXCR on the multiplex PCR reads. The sample holds 300,000 or so distinct CDR3 sequences; 21% are singletons and the top ten take around half. The sample comprised blood. The receptors shown here come from a woman in her fifties or sixties with Graves' hyperthyroidism. Each CDR3 is given with its conserved first and last residue. A D gene is named only where the DNA matches it firmly. Rows may omit the clone size; those that give it use once, few, many or a size class.

abundance: many
j_gene: TRBJ2-7
d_gene: TRBD1
v_gene: TRBV5-1
CDR3nt: TGCGCCAGCAGCTTTAGGGACAGGTCCTACGAGCAGTACTTC
CDR3aa: CASSFRDRSYEQYF

abundance: many
j_gene: TRBJ1-3
d_gene: -
v_gene: TRBV11-2
CDR3nt: TGTGCCAGCAGCTCCGTCTCTGGAAACACCATATATTTT
CDR3aa: CASSSVSGNTIYF

abundance: many
j_gene: TRBJ2-1
d_gene: -
v_gene: TRBV18
CDR3nt: TGTGCCAGCCGCGGGCGGGCTACCGATAAAAACAATGAGCAGTTCTTC
CDR3aa: CASRGRATDKNNEQFF

abundance: -
j_gene: TRBJ2-3
d_gene: -
v_gene: TRBV29-1
CDR3nt: TGCAGCGTTGCCGGTGGAGGCCTTAGCACAGATACGCAGTATTTT
CDR3aa: CSVAGGGLSTDTQYF

abundance: few
j_gene: TRBJ2-4
d_gene: -
v_gene: TRBV6-1
CDR3nt: TGTGCCAGCAGTGAGGGACCACAAGCCAAAAACATTCAGTACTTC
CDR3aa: CASSEGPQAKNIQYF

abundance: -
j_gene: TRBJ2-3
d_gene: -
v_gene: TRBV29-1
CDR3nt: TGCAGCGCCCGTGTCGCAGATACGCAGTATTTT
CDR3aa: CSARVADTQYF

abundance: many
j_gene: TRBJ2-7
d_gene: TRBD2
v_gene: TRBV20-1
CDR3nt: TGCAGTGCTACTCGGACTAGCTTCTCCTACGAGCAGTACTTC
CDR3aa: CSATRTSFSYEQYF

abundance: many
j_gene: TRBJ2-3
d_gene: -
v_gene: TRBV12-3/TRBV12-4
CDR3nt: TGTGCCAGCACTCCCAGGGCAGATACGCAGTATTTT
CDR3aa: CASTPRADTQYF

abundance: many
j_gene: TRBJ1-4
d_gene: TRBD1
v_gene: TRBV6-1
CDR3nt: TGTGCCAGCAGGACGGGACAGATTAATGAAAAACTGTTTTTT
CDR3aa: CASRTGQINEKLFF

abundance: many
j_gene: TRBJ1-2
d_gene: -
v_gene: TRBV2
CDR3nt: TGTGCCAGCAGTGATGGTCTCGCAGGGAGTAATGGCTACACCTTC
CDR3aa: CASSDGLAGSNGYTF

abundance: many
j_gene: TRBJ1-4
d_gene: TRBD1
v_gene: TRBV3-1
CDR3nt: TGTGCCAGCAGCCGTCAGGGGGCGACTAATGAAAAACTGTTTTTT
CDR3aa: CASSRQGATNEKLFF

abundance: many
j_gene: TRBJ2-3
d_gene: TRBD1
v_gene: TRBV14
CDR3nt: TGTGCCAGCAGCCCTCCCGGGACAGGGAATACGCAGTATTTT
CDR3aa: CASSPPGTGNTQYF

abundance: -
j_gene: TRBJ2-5
d_gene: TRBD2
v_gene: TRBV20-1
CDR3nt: TGCAGTAAATTAGGCGAGCGGGGGGGCGGAGGGACCCAGTACTTC
CDR3aa: CSKLGERGGGGTQYF

abundance: few
j_gene: TRBJ2-3
d_gene: -
v_gene: TRBV19
CDR3nt: TGTGCCAGTAGTATCCGACAGAGCATCGATACGCAGTATTTT
CDR3aa: CASSIRQSIDTQYF

abundance: -
j_gene: TRBJ2-5
d_gene: -
v_gene: TRBV5-6
CDR3nt: TGTGCCAGCAGCTCCTCTAGGGCCCAGTACTTC
CDR3aa: CASSSSRAQYF

abundance: -
j_gene: TRBJ1-2
d_gene: -
v_gene: TRBV2
CDR3nt: TGTGCCAGCAGTGAACGGGAATACTATGGCTACACCTTC
CDR3aa: CASSEREYYGYTF

abundance: -
j_gene: TRBJ1-2
d_gene: -
v_gene: TRBV28
CDR3nt: TGTGCCAGCAGTTCCCAATCCACCTATGGCTACACCTTC
CDR3aa: CASSSQSTYGYTF

abundance: few
j_gene: TRBJ1-1
d_gene: TRBD1
v_gene: TRBV3-1
CDR3nt: TGTGCCAGCAACCTAGGACAGGGAAACACTGAAGCTTTCTTT
CDR3aa: CASNLGQGNTEAFF

abundance: many
j_gene: TRBJ1-1
d_gene: TRBD1
v_gene: TRBV11-2
CDR3nt: TGTGCCAGCAGCCGCAGGGGGCCCGGGGGAGCTTTCTTT
CDR3aa: CASSRRGPGGAFF

abundance: many
j_gene: TRBJ2-1
d_gene: TRBD1
v_gene: TRBV5-1
CDR3nt: TGCGCCAGCAGCTCGGTCCAGGGGGCTGAGGGCAATGAGCAGTTCTTC
CDR3aa: CASSSVQGAEGNEQFF

abundance: many
j_gene: TRBJ1-1
d_gene: TRBD1
v_gene: TRBV7-2
CDR3nt: TGTGCCAGCAGCTTTTCGACAGGGAAAACTGAAGCTTTCTTT
CDR3aa: CASSFSTGKTEAFF

abundance: many
j_gene: TRBJ2-2
d_gene: -
v_gene: TRBV5-1
CDR3nt: TGCGCCAGCAGCTTGGCGGGAGAGAACACCGGGGAGCTGTTTTTT
CDR3aa: CASSLAGENTGELFF

abundance: many
j_gene: TRBJ1-1
d_gene: -
v_gene: TRBV20-1
CDR3nt: TGCAGTGCTAGAGATATCCGCCGGGGGGGGGGGAACACTGAAGCTTTCTTT
CDR3aa: CSARDIRRGGGNTEAFF

abundance: many
j_gene: TRBJ1-2
d_gene: -
v_gene: TRBV5-1
CDR3nt: TGCGCCAGCAGCGCCACCGTGGGCTATGGCTACACCTTC
CDR3aa: CASSATVGYGYTF

abundance: -
j_gene: TRBJ2-6
d_gene: -
v_gene: TRBV6-5
CDR3nt: TGTGCCAGCAGTTCCCTGCCCGTCTCTGGGGCCAACGTCCTGACTTTC
CDR3aa: CASSSLPVSGANVLTF

abundance: many
j_gene: TRBJ1-2
d_gene: TRBD1
v_gene: TRBV2
CDR3nt: TGTGCCAGCAGGACAGGGGGAGGCTACACCTTC
CDR3aa: CASRTGGGYTF

abundance: few
j_gene: TRBJ2-1
d_gene: -
v_gene: TRBV18
CDR3nt: TGTGCCAGCTCACCACCCTTAGGGGGGTTTCTCAATGAGCAGTTCTTC
CDR3aa: CASSPPLGGFLNEQFF

abundance: many
j_gene: TRBJ1-2
d_gene: -
v_gene: TRBV2
CDR3nt: TGTGCCAGCAGTGAGCGGCAGGGACGCTTCGGCTACACCTTC
CDR3aa: CASSERQGRFGYTF

abundance: -
j_gene: TRBJ1-1
d_gene: -
v_gene: TRBV30
CDR3nt: TGTGCCTGGAGTGGCGAGTACCACACTGAAGCTTTCTTT
CDR3aa: CAWSGEYHTEAFF

abundance: few
j_gene: TRBJ2-5
d_gene: TRBD2
v_gene: TRBV3-1
CDR3nt: TGTGCCAGCAGCCACCTGGGACTAGCGGGGATGGAGACCCAGTACTTC
CDR3aa: CASSHLGLAGMETQYF

abundance: many
j_gene: TRBJ2-1
d_gene: -
v_gene: TRBV28
CDR3nt: TGTGCCAGCAGTTTGCGCCTTGAGCAGTTCTTC
CDR3aa: CASSLRLEQFF

abundance: many
j_gene: TRBJ1-2
d_gene: TRBD1
v_gene: TRBV3-1
CDR3nt: TGTGCCAGCAGCCAGGGACAGGGCTTTGGCTACACCTTC
CDR3aa: CASSQGQGFGYTF

abundance: many
j_gene: TRBJ2-1
d_gene: -
v_gene: TRBV18
CDR3nt: TGTGCCAGCTCATCGACCGGCGGCCATGAGCAGTTCTTC
CDR3aa: CASSSTGGHEQFF

abundance: -
j_gene: TRBJ1-6
d_gene: TRBD1
v_gene: TRBV5-1
CDR3nt: TGCGCCAGCAGCTTGGTGGGACAGAGTAATAATTCACCCCTCCACTTT
CDR3aa: CASSLVGQSNNSPLHF

abundance: once
j_gene: TRBJ1-3
d_gene: -
v_gene: TRBV5-1
CDR3nt: TGCGCCAGCAGGACTGACAGCTCTGGAAACACCATATATTTT
CDR3aa: CASRTDSSGNTIYF

abundance: many
j_gene: TRBJ2-3
d_gene: TRBD2
v_gene: TRBV11-2
CDR3nt: TGTGCCAGCAGAGCTACTAGCGGGGGCACAGATACGCAGTATTTT
CDR3aa: CASRATSGGTDTQYF

abundance: many
j_gene: TRBJ2-7
d_gene: TRBD1
v_gene: TRBV28
CDR3nt: TGTGCCAGCCGTCACTCGGGACAGGGTTTGTACGAGCAGTACTTC
CDR3aa: CASRHSGQGLYEQYF

abundance: many
j_gene: TRBJ1-6
d_gene: -
v_gene: TRBV7-9
CDR3nt: TGTGCCAGCAGCTTACCAGGGGCCCATTCACCCCTCCACTTT
CDR3aa: CASSLPGAHSPLHF

abundance: -
j_gene: TRBJ1-5
d_gene: -
v_gene: TRBV10-2
CDR3nt: TGCGCCAGCAAGTGGGCGGAAGATCAGCCCCAGCATTTT
CDR3aa: CASKWAEDQPQHF

abundance: -
j_gene: TRBJ1-4
d_gene: -
v_gene: TRBV4-1
CDR3nt: TGCGCCAGCAGCGCGGGACGCTTATTTGCTAATGAAAAACTGTTTTTT
CDR3aa: CASSAGRLFANEKLFF

abundance: -
j_gene: TRBJ2-3
d_gene: -
v_gene: TRBV14
CDR3nt: TGTGCCAGCAGCCAAGATCACGGCCTCACAGATACGCAGTATTTT
CDR3aa: CASSQDHGLTDTQYF

abundance: -
j_gene: TRBJ2-1
d_gene: TRBD1
v_gene: TRBV2
CDR3nt: TGTGCCAGCAGCCCCAGGGGGTTACGGTCAGGTGAGCAGTTCTTC
CDR3aa: CASSPRGLRSGEQFF

abundance: many
j_gene: TRBJ2-7
d_gene: TRBD2
v_gene: TRBV30
CDR3nt: TGTGCCTGGACAGCCCTAGCGGGAGGGCCGTACGAGCAGTACTTC
CDR3aa: CAWTALAGGPYEQYF

abundance: -
j_gene: TRBJ2-3
d_gene: TRBD2
v_gene: TRBV10-2
CDR3nt: TGCGCCAGCAGTGAGTCTTGGGCGCCGGGGGGAACAGATACGCAGTATTTT
CDR3aa: CASSESWAPGGTDTQYF

abundance: -
j_gene: TRBJ1-1
d_gene: -
v_gene: TRBV28
CDR3nt: TGTGCCATTACAGGTGTGATAAACACTGAAGCTTCCTTT
CDR3aa: CAITGVINTEASF

abundance: once
j_gene: TRBJ1-4
d_gene: -
v_gene: TRBV10-3
CDR3nt: TGTGCCATCAGTCAGACCTCTGCAACTAATGAAAAACTGTTTTTT
CDR3aa: CAISQTSATNEKLFF

abundance: many
j_gene: TRBJ2-7
d_gene: TRBD2
v_gene: TRBV18
CDR3nt: TGTGCCAGCTCACCACCGGGGCGGGGGAACTACGAGCAGTACTTC
CDR3aa: CASSPPGRGNYEQYF

abundance: many
j_gene: TRBJ2-1
d_gene: TRBD2
v_gene: TRBV20-1
CDR3nt: TGCAGTGCTAGTTCGACAACTAGCGGGGGGGCCCCTTACAATGAGCAGTTCTTC
CDR3aa: CSASSTTSGGAPYNEQFF

abundance: -
j_gene: TRBJ2-1
d_gene: -
v_gene: TRBV5-1
CDR3nt: TGCGCCAGCAGCTTAGAGTTCTACAATGAGCAGTTCTTC
CDR3aa: CASSLEFYNEQFF

abundance: few
j_gene: TRBJ2-3
d_gene: TRBD2
v_gene: TRBV6-5
CDR3nt: TGTGCCAGCAGTTACATTACTAGCGGGGGGGCCCTAAGGACCGCAGATACGCAGTATTTT
CDR3aa: CASSYITSGGALRTADTQYF

abundance: -
j_gene: TRBJ2-7
d_gene: TRBD1
v_gene: TRBV7-9
CDR3nt: TGTGCCAGCAGCTCTCCGGGACAGGAAATTCACGAGCAGTACTTC
CDR3aa: CASSSPGQEIHEQYF

abundance: -
j_gene: TRBJ1-1
d_gene: -
v_gene: TRBV3-1
CDR3nt: TGTGCCAGCGGAAAAGTGAACACTGAAGCTTTCTTT
CDR3aa: CASGKVNTEAFF

abundance: -
j_gene: TRBJ2-5
d_gene: TRBD1
v_gene: TRBV4-2
CDR3nt: TGTGCCAGCAGCCTGGGGACAGGGGGTGAAATCACGGAGACCCAGTACTTC
CDR3aa: CASSLGTGGEITETQYF

abundance: many
j_gene: TRBJ2-4
d_gene: TRBD1
v_gene: TRBV28
CDR3nt: TGTGCCAGCAGCAGGACAGGTTTCGGAGCCAAAAACATTCAGTACTTC
CDR3aa: CASSRTGFGAKNIQYF

abundance: few
j_gene: TRBJ2-2
d_gene: -
v_gene: TRBV27
CDR3nt: TGTGCCAGCAGGACAACCCCCACCGGGGAGCTGTTTTTT
CDR3aa: CASRTTPTGELFF

abundance: few
j_gene: TRBJ1-1
d_gene: TRBD1
v_gene: TRBV20-1
CDR3nt: TGCAGTGCTAGAGATTTGGGGACAGGGGGAGCTGAAGCTTTCTTT
CDR3aa: CSARDLGTGGAEAFF

abundance: -
j_gene: TRBJ2-7
d_gene: -
v_gene: TRBV7-9
CDR3nt: TGTGCCAGCAGCCTCGGCCTCCCAAACGAGCAGTACTTC
CDR3aa: CASSLGLPNEQYF